This T cell receptor (beta chain) was captured by sequencing in a study of blood T cells in healthy people across ages. Points from the study as a whole: Unknown donor CMV status possibly confounded expanded clonotype changes.

The CDR3 loop spans 13 amino acids. Germline CDR1 and CDR2: SQVTM and ANQGSEA. Trimming shortened V by 7 bases and J by 1 base, and 11 bases separated the two germline ends. Turning to this clonotype: Its matching antigen is unknown.

Through a sample-barcoded 5' primer and a J-beta primer mix, a second PCR was run for roughly 6 to 11 cycles. Each CDR3 protein is one row after TCRdb ran MiXCR on the 5' RACE reads. The sample records roughly 1,100,000 distinct CDR3 sequences, around 27% being singletons. These data also formed part of another study, on T cells of mothers and their children.

The TCR was taken from a girl aged 2-15 years in good health. Input material: blood. The V call is TRBV29-1, the J call TRBJ2-1, with D possibly TRBD1 on 6 matching bases. CDR3 protein: CSEARGSYNEQFF. The CDR3 nucleotides are TGCAGCGAGGCTAGGGGGTCCTACAATGAGCAGTTCTTC.